What follows describes a single T cell receptor (beta chain). The sample is drawn from a study of cytomegalovirus exposure and HLA in healthy donors. Profiling relied on immunoSEQ multiplex PCR, and the TCRdb table lists in-frame clones only, not all of them. This table holds more than 90,000 clones, about 87% found once. CDR3 length: 17 residues. V lost 4 bases to trimming and J lost 2 bases, with 18 bases between them. Germline CDR1 is SGHVS and CDR2 is FNYEAQ. This clonotype was sampled from a man younger than 35 in good health and CMV-seronegative. The chain recombines TRBV7-6 with TRBJ1-5; the D gene is possibly TRBD1 (6 bases). The source material was PBMCs. Here the CDR3 DNA reads TGTGCCAGCAGCTCATATCCTACAGGGTCCGGCAATCAGCCCCAGCATTTT. It encodes CASSSYPTGSGNQPQHF.